Below are 22 T cell receptor beta chains sequenced from a single sample in a study of T cells in Graves' hyperthyroidism and ophthalmopathy. RNA transcripts were the template for amplifying TCR beta CDR3 regions. HTBI primers drove first-round RT-PCR of the TCR CDR3. A single record per CDR3 protein comes from TCRdb applying MiXCR to the multiplex PCR reads. The sample includes 500,000 or so distinct CDR3 sequences, approximately 16% seen only once; the top ten take 25% to 30%. Sequenced input: blood. The receptors were sampled from a woman between 25 and 40 years old with Graves' ophthalmopathy.

This clonotype was detected a few times. The chain recombines TRBV24-1 with TRBJ2-5, with 7 positions matching TRBD1. V lost 5 bases to trimming and J lost 5 bases; unmatched junction nucleotides: 4. The CDR3 consists of 13 residues. Germline CDR1 reads KGHDR; CDR2 reads SFDVKD. The CDR3 DNA is TGTGCCACCAGTGTAGACAGGGTGGAGACCCAGTACTTC. Translated, it gives CATSVDRVETQYF.

This clonotype was detected a few times. CDR3 residues: CASSLEAGGTLSSYNEQFF. In DNA form, the CDR3 reads TGCGCCAGCAGCTTGGAGGCAGGAGGGACTTTGAGCTCCTACAATGAGCAGTTCTTC. The chain is built from TRBV5-1 and TRBJ2-1; possible D gene TRBD2, 6 bases. This CDR3 contains 19 residues. The V and J ends lost 0 bases and 0 bases respectively, with 19 bases between them. The germline gives CDR1 SGHRS, CDR2 YFSETQ.

This clonotype appeared many times. The gene calls are TRBV28 and TRBJ1-4; D is possibly TRBD1 (5 bases). Germline values: CDR1 MDHEN, CDR2 SYDVKM. CDR3 length: 14 residues. V was trimmed by 7 bases and J by 5 bases, leaving 14 bases between them. The CDR3 region has the DNA TGTGCCAGCACCAACGGGGCGAACAATGAAAAACTGTTTTTT. Protein sequence: CASTNGANNEKLFF.

This chain connects TRBV29-1 to TRBJ1-1; D ambiguous. Per the germline V gene, CDR1 is SQVTM and CDR2 is ANQGSEA. This CDR3 contains 10 residues. V was pared by 0 bases and J by 5 bases, with 1 base between. The CDR3 nucleotides read TGCAGCGTTGAAGAAACTGAAGCTTTCTTT. The encoded protein is CSVEETEAFF.

This clonotype appeared a few times. One junction end does not reproduce the germline sequence, and a read error may be involved. This chain uses TRBV6-2 or TRBV6-3 with TRBJ2-7; the match to TRBD1 covers 9 bases. CDR1 and CDR2 (germline): MNHEY, SVGEGT. CDR3 size: 15 residues. CDR3 loop: CASRETGTGSYEHNF. CDR3 coding DNA: TGTGCCAGCAGGGAGACCGGGACAGGGTCCTACGAGCATAACTTC.

The chain carries TRBV20-1 and TRBJ1-1; D unresolved. Germline V gene sequence: CDR1 DFQATT, CDR2 SNEGSKA (reference sequence). Trimming removed 5 bases at V and 9 bases at J, with 19 bases between. The length of the CDR3 is 13 residues. The CDR3 sequence: CSAVPGQSEKAFF. The CDR3 bases are TGCAGTGCTGTACCTGGGCAGTCGGAAAAAGCTTTCTTT.

The table lists this clonotype with many counts. The CDR3 spells CASSFWDRGHSGELFF. The CDR3 DNA sequence: TGTGCCAGCAGTTTTTGGGACAGGGGGCATTCCGGGGAGCTGTTTTTT. V gene TRBV28 combines with J gene TRBJ2-2; TRBD1 matches 12 bases. V lost 3 bases and J lost 6; bases outside the gene matches: 5. Germline loops: CDR1 MDHEN, CDR2 SYDVKM. The CDR3 sequence is 16 residues long.

This clonotype was seen a handful of times. The chain couples TRBV7-9 to TRBJ2-2; 9 nucleotides agree with TRBD1. Germline-derived CDR1 and CDR2 are SEHNR and FQNEAQ (reference sequence). V shed 7 bases and J 5 bases; nucleotides not matched to a gene: 11. This CDR3 has 16 residues. The CDR3 DNA is TGTGCCAGCACCTCTCAAACGGGACAGGGAACCGGGGAGCTGTTTTTT. Protein sequence: CASTSQTGQGTGELFF.

This clonotype occurred a few times. The chain has TRBV28 and TRBJ2-3; TRBD2 matches at 7 bases. Germline CDR1 MDHEN, CDR2 SYDVKM. Trimming cost V 3 bases and J 5 bases; bases outside gene matches: 8. CDR3 size: 15 residues. This CDR3 reads CASSLSMGGRDTQYF. The CDR3 coding sequence is TGTGCCAGCAGTTTGAGTATGGGAGGGAGAGATACGCAGTATTTT.

This clonotype appeared a few times. This rearrangement joins TRBV6-1 to TRBJ2-7; TRBD1 agrees at 10 bases. The V segment lost 5 bases and the J segment 0 bases; nucleotides outside the gene matches: 4. CDR1 and CDR2 from the germline V gene are MNHNS and SASEGT. The CDR3 runs 15 residues. The CDR3 nucleotides read TGTGCCAGCAGTTTGGACAGGGGGGTCTCCTACGAGCAGTACTTC. Translating gives CASSLDRGVSYEQYF.

This clonotype was observed a handful of times. The CDR3 protein is CASSEFIGGQNTGELFF. The DNA for the CDR3 is TGTGCCAGCAGTGAATTCATCGGGGGCCAGAACACCGGGGAGCTGTTTTTT. The chain carries TRBV25-1 and TRBJ2-2; D tentatively reads TRBD1 or TRBD2 (6 bases each). There are 17 residues in the CDR3. The V gene lost 1 base and the J gene lost 1 base, with 13 bases spanning the gap. The V gene's germline CDR1 is MGHDK and CDR2 SYGVNS.

The chain couples TRBV15 to TRBJ1-5, with D perhaps matching TRBD1 (6 bases). V shed 1 base and J shed 4 bases, with 11 bases lying between them. Germline loops: CDR1 LNHNV, CDR2 YYDKDF (reference sequence). The CDR3 runs to 15 residues. The CDR3 protein is CATSRGRGGNQPQHF. The CDR3 bases are TGTGCCACCAGCAGAGGAAGGGGGGGGAATCAGCCCCAGCATTTT.

This clonotype appeared many times. V and J are TRBV20-1 and TRBJ2-3; a possible D gene is TRBD2 (6 bases). Germline-derived CDR1 and CDR2 are DFQATT and SNEGSKA (reference sequence). Deletions cut 3 bases from V and 0 bases from J, with 10 bases between. CDR3 length: 14 amino acids. The CDR3 loop is CSARILASTDTQYF. The CDR3 nucleotides read TGCAGTGCTAGGATACTAGCCAGCACAGATACGCAGTATTTT.

There are many counts of this clonotype. The chain has TRBV20-1 and TRBJ1-4, with a possible D match to TRBD1 (6 bases). CDR1 is DFQATT, CDR2 SNEGSKA, per germline (reference sequence). There are 16 residues in the CDR3. The V end was cut by 1 base, the J end by 3 bases, with 15 bases between. CDR3 protein: CSARGQVFSANEKLFF. CDR3 sequence (DNA): TGCAGTGCTAGAGGACAGGTTTTCTCGGCTAATGAAAAACTGTTTTTT.

A few counts support this clonotype. This sequence joins TRBV10-3 and TRBJ2-7; maybe TRBD2 (5 bases). From germline, CDR1 is ENHRY and CDR2 SYGVKD. The CDR3 totals 14 residues. V was cut by 7 bases and J by 3 bases, with 16 bases left in between. CDR3 sequence reads: CAIKRTDPDYEQYF. The CDR3 DNA is TGTGCCATCAAGAGGACTGACCCCGACTACGAGCAGTACTTC.

This clonotype was counted at least ten times. The rearrangement joins TRBV12-3 or TRBV12-4 to TRBJ2-7; possibly TRBD1 for D (6 bases). The CDR3 totals 14 residues. Between the trimmed V and J ends, which lost 1 base and 2 bases, there was a span of 9 bases. CDR3 region: CASSLGDTTYEQYF. In DNA, the CDR3 is TGTGCCAGCAGTTTAGGGGACACAACCTACGAGCAGTACTTC.

This clonotype has just a few counts. The rearrangement links TRBV19 to TRBJ2-1; 10 bases fit TRBD1. J was trimmed by 4 bases and V by 7 bases; bases with no gene match: 13. CDR1 is LNHDA, CDR2 SQIVND, per germline (reference sequence). The CDR3 sequence is 17 residues long. The CDR3, as DNA: TGTGCCAGTAAGGGACAGGGGTCGGGGCATTCGTACAATGAGCAGTTCTTC. Protein product: CASKGQGSGHSYNEQFF.

This clonotype was seen many times. The rearrangement uses TRBV6-1 and TRBJ2-5; TRBD1 matches 7 bases. The CDR3 is made up of 16 amino acids. Germline V gene lookup returns CDR1 MNHNS and CDR2 SASEGT. J lost 1 base, V lost 3 bases, and 8 bases had no gene match. The CDR3, as DNA: TGTGCCAGCAGTGACATCCCAAGGGGGCCCCAAGAGACCCAGTACTTC. This gives the protein CASSDIPRGPQETQYF.

This clonotype was picked up many times. The J gene is TRBJ2-7, the V gene TRBV18; D perhaps matches TRBD1 (6 bases). The V gene's germline CDR1 is KGHSH and CDR2 LQKENI. Trimming took 5 bases from V and 0 from J, leaving 11 bases between them. The CDR3 consists of 14 residues. The CDR3 spells CASSMDSSSYEQYF. Here the CDR3 DNA reads TGTGCCAGCTCAATGGACAGTAGCTCCTACGAGCAGTACTTC.

Many counts were recorded for this clonotype. CDR3 in DNA: TGTGCCAGCAGTCAGGGATCGAGCGGGAGGCTCGAGCAGTACTTC. Protein: CASSQGSSGRLEQYF. The chain joins TRBV6-1 to TRBJ2-7; 9 nucleotides match TRBD2. V gave up 5 bases and J gave up 6 bases; unmatched junction bases: 11. The CDR3 has 15 amino acids. Per the germline V gene, CDR1 is MNHNS and CDR2 is SASEGT.

In this sample, this clonotype turned up many times. V and J are TRBV20-1 and TRBJ2-7; the match to TRBD1 covers 10 bases. Germline V lookup: CDR1 DFQATT, CDR2 SNEGSKA (reference sequence). CDR3 length: 14 residues. J lost 6 bases, V lost 2 bases, and 7 bases had no gene match. CDR3 sequence (DNA): TGCAGTGCTAGATCGCGACAGGGGGCAAGCGAGCAGTACTTC. As protein: CSARSRQGASEQYF.

CDR3 coding DNA: TGTGCCAGCAGTCCCCCCGTTTTAGCTGTATTTAATGAAAAACTGTTTTTT. Residues: CASSPPVLAVFNEKLFF. The chain carries TRBV28 and TRBJ1-4; D gene ambiguous. CDR1 is MDHEN, CDR2 SYDVKM, per germline. With 5 bases removed from V and 4 bases from J, the gap between germline ends came to 20 bases. CDR3 length equals 17 residues.